This entry describes one T cell receptor beta chain. The CDR3 runs to 15 residues. V lost 4 bases and J lost 3; bases outside the gene matches: 6. Germline-derived CDR1 and CDR2 are SEHNR and FQNEAQ (reference sequence). The source of the sample is a study of cytomegalovirus exposure and HLA in healthy donors. PCR used 60 Vbeta primers and 13 Jbeta primers. TCRdb's table, derived via immunoSEQ multiplex PCR, lists solely in-frame clones and lacks some. Among around 140,000 clones listed, less than 80% were seen once. The TCR originated in a man aged 45-65 years in good health and CMV-seropositive. What was sequenced was PBMCs. This rearrangement joins TRBV7-9 to TRBJ2-3; 8 nucleotides match TRBD2. The CDR3 bases are TGTGCCAGCAGCTCCCAGCGGGAGCGGACAGATACGCAGTATTTT. Translation: CASSSQRERTDTQYF.